This T cell receptor (beta chain) came from a study of cytomegalovirus exposure and HLA in healthy donors. Turning to the study itself: Earlier work reported approximately 100 million unique TCR beta sequences from 150 million to 200 million T cells.

As regards this clone: Its antigen remains unidentified.

Findings and limits, study-wide: On later analysis, the bulk of CMV-associated TCR beta chains appeared to be HLA-restricted. As a later analysis revealed, the rate of TCR association differed by HLA locus, with DRB1 most and HLA-C fewest.

The PCR contained 60 Vbeta and 13 Jbeta primers. Sequenced by immunoSEQ multiplex PCR; TCRdb stores in-frame clones only, minus some. The table includes approximately 92,000 clones, just over 70% detected once. The V and J ends lost 1 base and 6 bases respectively, with 11 bases between them. Per germline, CDR1 SGHDT and CDR2 YYEEEE. The CDR3 has 15 amino acids. The sequencing input was PBMCs. The rearrangement joins TRBV5-6 to TRBJ2-6, with D possibly TRBD1 on 6 matching bases. This clonotype originated in a man aged 60 to 69 in good health and CMV-seronegative. CDR3 in DNA: TGTGCCAGCAGCTTGTGGACAGCGACGGCCAACGTCCTGACTTTC. Translating it yields CASSLWTATANVLTF. Using reference TRBV5-6 and TRBJ2-6 for the parts outside the CDR3, the full variable domain is DAGVTQSPTHLIKTRGQQVTLRCSPKSGHDTVSWYQQALGQGPQFIFQYYEEEERQRGNFPDRFSGHQFPNYSSELNVNALLLGDSALYLCASSLWTATANVLTFGAGSRLTVL.